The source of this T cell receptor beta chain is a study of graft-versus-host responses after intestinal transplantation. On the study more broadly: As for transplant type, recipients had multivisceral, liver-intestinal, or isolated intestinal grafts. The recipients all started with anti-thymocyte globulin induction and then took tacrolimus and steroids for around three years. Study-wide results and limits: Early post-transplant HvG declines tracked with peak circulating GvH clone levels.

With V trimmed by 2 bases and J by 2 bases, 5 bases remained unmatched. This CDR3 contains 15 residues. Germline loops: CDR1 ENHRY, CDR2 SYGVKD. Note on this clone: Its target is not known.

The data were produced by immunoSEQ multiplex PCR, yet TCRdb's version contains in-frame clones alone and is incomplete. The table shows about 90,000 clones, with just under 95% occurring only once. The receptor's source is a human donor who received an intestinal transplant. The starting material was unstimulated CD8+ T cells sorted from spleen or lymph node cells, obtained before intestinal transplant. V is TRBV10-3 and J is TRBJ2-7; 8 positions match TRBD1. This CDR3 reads CAISEVAGGAYEQYF. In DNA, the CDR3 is TGTGCCATCAGTGAGGTGGCAGGGGGCGCCTACGAGCAGTACTTC.